This TCR beta chain was observed in a study of metastatic and nonmetastatic thyroid tumors. For the study at large: For malignant and benign thyroid patients, tumor or nodule tissue and blood were the sources whose repertoires were compared.

This CDR3 contains 13 residues. CDR1 is SEHNR, CDR2 FQNEAQ, per germline (reference sequence). V was cut by 3 bases and J by 2 bases, with 8 bases left in between. Regarding the study as a whole: The study reportedly found significantly higher TCR beta diversity in malignant thyroid tumors than benign nodules, in blood and tumor.

Methods used by the authors: Between-group CDR3 differences, defined by clinicopathological status, yielded a distant-metastasis classifier for papillary thyroid cancer. TCRdb called clones again from the PCR reads with MiXCR. TCRdb's processing, not the study's, gives the V and J calls here. Seen here are 3,000 to 4,000 clones, around 33% observed once, and the top ten hold about 21%. Not a single patient had been given any form of treatment at any point before undergoing thyroid surgery. As to this clone: As yet, its antigen is unknown.

This rearrangement joins TRBV7-9 to TRBJ2-7, with D maybe TRBD1 (5 bases). The receptor was isolated from a female donor with papillary thyroid cancer or a benign thyroid nodule (not recorded which). Some clones in this sample may be carry-over from other donors' samples. Sequencing input: adjacent normal tissue. The CDR3 sequence: CASSFDSPYEQYF. CDR3 coding DNA: TGTGCCAGCAGCTTCGACAGTCCCTACGAGCAGTACTTC.